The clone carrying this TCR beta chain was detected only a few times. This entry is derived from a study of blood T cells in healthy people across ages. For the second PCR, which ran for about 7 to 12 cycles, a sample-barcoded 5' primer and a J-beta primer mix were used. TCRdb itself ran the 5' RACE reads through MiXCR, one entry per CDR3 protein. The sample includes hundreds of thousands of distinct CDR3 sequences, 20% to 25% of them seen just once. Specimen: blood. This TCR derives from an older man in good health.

CDR3: CASSRRSTGTGVYEQYF. The CDR3 nucleotides read TGTGCCAGCTCAAGACGCTCCACCGGGACAGGGGTTTACGAGCAGTACTTC. The chain is built from TRBV18 and TRBJ2-7; 10 nucleotides agree with TRBD1. The V and J ends lost 5 bases and 4 bases, in that order; junction bases with no gene match: 14. The V gene's germline CDR1 is KGHSH and CDR2 LQKENI. The CDR3 consists of 17 residues.